The 21 T cell receptor beta chains given below trace back to one sample, sequenced in a study of vaccination effects on CD4 cells after COVID-19. Within the ViraFEST assay, antigen-specific CD4+ T cells underwent expansion with viral peptide pools prior to sequencing. Cells that had been cultured for 9 to 10 days were the source of isolated CD4+ T cells. Vaccine recipients, nucleocapsid antibody negative, had no prior SARS-CoV-2 infection. The table came from immunoSEQ multiplex PCR; TCRdb's copy has only in-frame clones and leaves some out. This repertoire shows some 65,000 clones, roughly 76% found once; its top ten account for approximately 2.6%. Antigen specificity for these receptors is unknown. Material: CD4+ T cells from PBMCs cultured with HCoV-NL63 spike peptides, obtained before COVID-19 vaccination. These receptors were collected from a human donor who received a COVID-19 vaccine.

This chain links TRBV3-1 (or the pseudogene TRBV3-2) with TRBJ1-1; D not certain. V dropped 1 base and J dropped 0 bases, with 6 bases sitting between them. Looked up from germline, CDR1 is LGHDT and CDR2 is YNNKEL (reference sequence). CDR3 size: 14 residues. The DNA of the CDR3 is TGTGCCAGCAGCCAAGGGTATATGAACACTGAAGCTTTCTTT. Amino acids: CASSQGYMNTEAFF.

This clone was observed a single time. The CDR3 region has the DNA TGTGCCAGCAGCCTAGGACTAGCGGCAACCTACGAGCAGTACGTC. It translates to CASSLGLAATYEQYV. The J gene is TRBJ2-7, the V gene TRBV5-4; 10 nucleotides line up with TRBD2. The V and J ends lost 4 bases and 2 bases, in that order; junction bases with no gene match: 6. Germline V lookup: CDR1 SGHNT, CDR2 YYREEE (reference sequence). The CDR3 loop spans 15 amino acids.

This chain links TRBV6-5 with TRBJ2-4; 11 bases are a match to TRBD2. The CDR3 covers 15 residues. The germline gives CDR1 MNHEY, CDR2 SVGAGI. The V segment lost 8 bases and the J segment 3 bases; nucleotides outside the gene matches: 6. DNA of the CDR3: TGTGCCAGCCGGTATAGCGGGGGGGGCAAAAACATTCAGTACTTC. This gives the protein CASRYSGGGKNIQYF.

This chain links TRBV6-5 with TRBJ2-7; 9 bases are a match to TRBD1. V trimming: 6 bases; J trimming: 7 bases; junction bases outside the gene matches: 4. From germline, CDR1 is MNHEY and CDR2 SVGAGI. The CDR3 is 12 residues long. The CDR3 nucleotides are TGTGCCAGCAGGGGACAGGGAAGAGAGCAGTACGTC. Protein sequence: CASRGQGREQYV.

This chain uses TRBV5-1 with TRBJ1-5; 7 nucleotides line up with TRBD1. The CDR3 runs to 15 residues. The ends lost 1 base at V and 4 bases at J; junction bases unmatched: 5. Germline V CDR1 and CDR2: SGHRS, YFSETQ. The CDR3 loop reads CASSLTGAGNQPQHF. As DNA, the CDR3 is TGCGCCAGCAGCTTGACAGGGGCCGGGAATCAGCCCCAGCATTTT.

The chain joins TRBV7-9 to TRBJ2-2; the match to TRBD2 covers 15 bases. V lost 0 bases and J lost 4; bases outside the gene matches: 6. The CDR3 spans 19 residues. CDR1 and CDR2 from the germline V gene are SEHNR and FQNEAQ (reference sequence). The CDR3 DNA is TGTGCCAGCAGCTTAGCGAGGACTAGCGGGGGGGCCCTCACCGGGGAGCTGTTTTTT. Protein sequence: CASSLARTSGGALTGELFF.

This chain joins TRBV6-5 and TRBJ1-1; D is uncertain. This CDR3 is built from 13 residues. The V end lost 2 bases, the J end lost 0 bases, and 4 bases lay between the germline ends. CDR1 is MNHEY, CDR2 SVGAGI, per germline. CDR3: CASSYEVNTEAFF. The CDR3 nucleotides read TGTGCCAGCAGTTACGAAGTGAACACTGAAGCTTTCTTT.

This chain uses TRBV2 with TRBJ1-1; D is possibly TRBD1 (6 bases). Germline CDR1 is SNHLY and CDR2 is FYNNEI. The CDR3 loop spans 14 amino acids. V lost 6 bases to trimming and J lost 11 bases, with 22 bases between them. CDR3 sequence (DNA): TGTGCCAGCAGCAGTGGGGGCGGGGGGAGGTCGGCTTTCTTT. Translating gives CASSSGGGGRSAFF.

The rearrangement joins TRBV28 to TRBJ2-7; TRBD1 aligns across 9 bases. CDR3 length: 15 residues. The J segment lost 4 bases and the V segment lost 1 base, leaving 5 bases of the junction unmatched. Per germline, CDR1 MDHEN and CDR2 SYDVKM. CDR3 residues: CASSLYGTGSYEQYV. CDR3 coding DNA: TGTGCCAGCAGTTTATATGGGACAGGGTCTTACGAGCAGTACGTC.

This clone was detected a few times. This chain links TRBV6-6 with TRBJ2-2, with D tentatively TRBD1 (6 bases). CDR1 is MNHNY and CDR2 is SVGAGI in the germline V gene (reference sequence). Trimming removed 2 bases from V and 7 bases from J, with 17 bases in between. The CDR3 has 16 amino acids. The CDR3 protein is CASSYGQGMGNGELFF. CDR3 DNA: TGTGCCAGCAGTTACGGGCAGGGGATGGGGAACGGGGAGCTGTTTTTT.

This chain uses TRBV6-1 with TRBJ2-3; D may be TRBD1 or TRBD2 (5 bases each). The CDR3 consists of 16 residues. Germline V gene sequence: CDR1 MNHNS, CDR2 SASEGT. Trimming took 0 bases from V and 2 from J, leaving 12 bases between them. The CDR3 loop reads CASSEAYGGFTDTQYF. CDR3 nucleotide sequence: TGTGCCAGCAGTGAAGCTTATGGGGGATTCACAGATACGCAGTATTTT.

This clone was seen a single time. V gene TRBV6-5 combines with J gene TRBJ2-6; D not certain. Germline V gene lookup returns CDR1 MNHEY and CDR2 SVGAGI. The CDR3 sequence is 15 residues long. Trimming pared 7 bases from V and 0 bases from J, leaving 10 bases between. CDR3 protein: CASNQRGSGANVLTF. Written as DNA, the CDR3 is TGTGCCAGCAACCAACGCGGCTCTGGGGCCAACGTCCTGACTTTC.

The chain has TRBV29-1 and TRBJ1-1; D gene unclear. Looked up from germline, CDR1 is SQVTM and CDR2 is ANQGSEA. V shed 2 bases and J shed 2 bases, with 9 bases lying between them. The CDR3 is made up of 13 amino acids. CDR3 loop: CSVEKDPNTEAFF. The CDR3 bases are TGCAGCGTTGAAAAGGACCCCAACACTGAAGCTTTCTTT.

This rearrangement joins TRBV5-1 to TRBJ1-1, with 7 bases aligning to TRBD1. After removal of 0 bases from V and 7 bases from J, the junction contained 9 bases not matched to a gene. This CDR3 has 15 residues. Germline lookup yields CDR1 SGHRS and CDR2 YFSETQ. DNA for the CDR3: TGCGCCAGCAGCTTGGCTTGGCTAGGGGGCAATGAAGCTTTCTTT. As protein: CASSLAWLGGNEAFF. Combining the CDR3 with reference TRBV5-1 and TRBJ1-1 gives the whole variable domain KAGVTQTPRYLIKTRGQQVTLSCSPISGHRSVSWYQQTPGQGLQFLFEYFSETQRNKGNFPGRFSGRQFSNSRSEMNVSTLELGDSALYLCASSLAWLGGNEAFFGQGTRLTVV.

This clone was seen a few times. The chain is built from TRBV3-1 (or the pseudogene TRBV3-2) and TRBJ1-2; D is possibly TRBD1 (5 bases). Germline CDR1 is LGHDT and CDR2 is YNNKEL (reference sequence). CDR3 length: 15 residues. V was clipped by 1 base and J by 4 bases, with 13 bases between them. The CDR3 here is CASSQAQGGSYGYTF. CDR3 bases: TGTGCCAGCAGCCAAGCCCAGGGAGGTTCCTATGGCTACACCTTC.

The rearrangement links TRBV6-5 to TRBJ2-3, with D hard to call. Germline CDR1 reads MNHEY; CDR2 reads SVGAGI. This CDR3 region has 13 residues. V shed 5 bases and J shed 4 bases, with 10 bases lying between them. The CDR3 loop reads CASSTHSADTQYF. The CDR3 DNA follows: TGTGCCAGCAGTACACATAGTGCAGATACGCAGTATTTT.

The chain is built from TRBV10-1 and TRBJ2-7; D uncertain. CDR3 length equals 11 residues. Trimming pared 5 bases from V and 6 bases from J, leaving 8 bases between. CDR1 and CDR2 from the germline V gene are WNHNN and SYGVQD (reference sequence). For the CDR3, the DNA is TGCGCCAGCAGTCCACTCTGCGAGCAGTACGTC. Protein product: CASSPLCEQYV.

There are a few counts of this clone. The chain links TRBV5-5 to TRBJ1-2; 7 bases agree with TRBD1. The J segment lost 2 bases and the V segment lost 5 bases, leaving 24 bases of the junction unmatched. CDR3 length: 20 amino acids. Germline CDR1 reads SGHKS; CDR2 reads YYEKEE (reference sequence). CDR3 DNA sequence: TGTGCCAGCAGGCAAGTGCGCCTTGACCGCGGACAGGTCAGAAACTATGGCTACACCTTC. It specifies CASRQVRLDRGQVRNYGYTF.

The chain couples TRBV7-2 to TRBJ2-3; D is unresolved. Germline values: CDR1 SGHTA, CDR2 FQGNSA. The V gene lost 8 bases and the J gene lost 4 bases, with 7 bases spanning the gap. The CDR3 spans 11 residues. The CDR3, as DNA: TGTGCCAGCTCTTCTTCAGATACGCAGTATTTT. This encodes CASSSSDTQYF.

The chain couples TRBV7-3 to TRBJ2-3, with D possibly being TRBD1 (6 bases). From germline, CDR1 is SGHTA and CDR2 FQGTGA. V was clipped by 4 bases and J by 0 bases, with 8 bases between them. The CDR3 contains 14 residues. The CDR3 DNA reads TGTGCCAGCAGCTCCGGACAGAGCACAGATACGCAGTATTTT. It yields the protein CASSSGQSTDTQYF.

Ten or more counts support this clone. The rearrangement links TRBV7-9 to TRBJ1-2; 10 positions match TRBD1. Losses at the gene ends were 4 bases for V and 3 bases for J; bases not matched to a gene: 2. Germline V gene lookup returns CDR1 SEHNR and CDR2 FQNEAQ (reference sequence). This CDR3 region has 14 residues. In nucleotides, the CDR3 is TGTGCCAGCAGCTCCGGGACAGGGGACTATGGCTACACCTTC. This codes for CASSSGTGDYGYTF.